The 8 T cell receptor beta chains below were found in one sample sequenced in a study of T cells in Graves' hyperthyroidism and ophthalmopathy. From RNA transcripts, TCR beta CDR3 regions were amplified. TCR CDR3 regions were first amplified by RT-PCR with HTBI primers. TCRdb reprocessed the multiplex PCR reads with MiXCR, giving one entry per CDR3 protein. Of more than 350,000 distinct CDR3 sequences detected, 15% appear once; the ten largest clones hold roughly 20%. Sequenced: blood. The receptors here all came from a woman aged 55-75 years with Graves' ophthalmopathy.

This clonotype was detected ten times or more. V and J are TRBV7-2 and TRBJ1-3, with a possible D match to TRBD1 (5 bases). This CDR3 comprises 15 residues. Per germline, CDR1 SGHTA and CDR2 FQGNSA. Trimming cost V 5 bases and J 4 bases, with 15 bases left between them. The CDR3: CASSREGQGGNTIYF. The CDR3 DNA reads TGTGCCAGCAGCCGCGAGGGGCAGGGAGGAAACACCATATATTTT.

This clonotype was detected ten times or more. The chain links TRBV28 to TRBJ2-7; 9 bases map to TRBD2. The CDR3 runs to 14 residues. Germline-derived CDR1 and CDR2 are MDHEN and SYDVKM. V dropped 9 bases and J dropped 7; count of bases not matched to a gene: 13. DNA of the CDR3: TGTGCCAGTCACAGCGGGAGGACCCCTGGGGAGCAGTACTTC. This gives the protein CASHSGRTPGEQYF.

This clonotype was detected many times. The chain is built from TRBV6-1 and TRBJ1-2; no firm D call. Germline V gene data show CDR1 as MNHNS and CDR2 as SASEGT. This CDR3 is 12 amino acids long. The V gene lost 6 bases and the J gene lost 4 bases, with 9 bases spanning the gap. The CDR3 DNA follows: TGTGCCAGCAGCCCTCAGGCCTATGGCTACACCTTC. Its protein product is CASSPQAYGYTF.

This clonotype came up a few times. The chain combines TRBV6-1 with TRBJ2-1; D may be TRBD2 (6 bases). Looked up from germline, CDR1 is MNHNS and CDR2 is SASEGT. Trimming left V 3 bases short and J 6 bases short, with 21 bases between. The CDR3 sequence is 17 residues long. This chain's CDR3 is CASSEKSRDSVSNEQFF. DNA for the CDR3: TGTGCCAGCAGTGAGAAATCCCGGGACTCAGTCTCCAATGAGCAGTTCTTC.

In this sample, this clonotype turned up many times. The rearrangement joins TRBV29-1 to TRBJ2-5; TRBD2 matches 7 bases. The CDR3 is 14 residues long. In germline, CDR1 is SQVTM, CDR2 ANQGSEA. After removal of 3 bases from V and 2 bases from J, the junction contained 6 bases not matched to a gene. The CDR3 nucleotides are TGCAGCGTTGATGGGCCGGGAGGACAAGAGACCCAGTACTTC. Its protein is CSVDGPGGQETQYF.

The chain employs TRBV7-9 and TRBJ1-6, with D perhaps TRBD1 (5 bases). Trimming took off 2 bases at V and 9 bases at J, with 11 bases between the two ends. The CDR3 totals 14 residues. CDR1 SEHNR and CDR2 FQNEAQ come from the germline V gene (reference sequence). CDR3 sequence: CASSLRGALSPLHF. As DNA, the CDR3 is TGTGCCAGCAGCTTACGAGGGGCCCTTTCACCCCTCCACTTT. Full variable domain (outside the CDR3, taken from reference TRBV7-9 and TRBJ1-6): DTGVSQNPRHKITKRGQNVTFRCDPISEHNRLYWYRQTLGQGPEFLTYFQNEAQLEKSRLLSDRFSAERPKGSFSTLEIQRTEQGDSAMYLCASSLRGALSPLHFGNGTRLTVT.

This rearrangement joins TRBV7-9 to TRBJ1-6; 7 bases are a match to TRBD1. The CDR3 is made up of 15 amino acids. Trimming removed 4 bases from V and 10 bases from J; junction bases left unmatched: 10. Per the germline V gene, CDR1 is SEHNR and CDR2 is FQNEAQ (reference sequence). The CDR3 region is CASSSPEGARSPLHF. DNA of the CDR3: TGTGCCAGCAGCTCCCCGGAGGGGGCTAGGTCACCCCTCCACTTT. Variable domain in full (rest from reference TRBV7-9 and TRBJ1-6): DTGVSQNPRHKITKRGQNVTFRCDPISEHNRLYWYRQTLGQGPEFLTYFQNEAQLEKSRLLSDRFSAERPKGSFSTLEIQRTEQGDSAMYLCASSSPEGARSPLHFGNGTRLTVT.

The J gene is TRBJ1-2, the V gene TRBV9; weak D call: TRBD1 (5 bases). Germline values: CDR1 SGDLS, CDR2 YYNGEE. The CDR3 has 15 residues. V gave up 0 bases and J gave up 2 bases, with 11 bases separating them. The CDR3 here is CASSVGPDKNYGYTF. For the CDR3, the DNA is TGTGCCAGCAGCGTAGGTCCGGACAAGAACTATGGCTACACCTTC.